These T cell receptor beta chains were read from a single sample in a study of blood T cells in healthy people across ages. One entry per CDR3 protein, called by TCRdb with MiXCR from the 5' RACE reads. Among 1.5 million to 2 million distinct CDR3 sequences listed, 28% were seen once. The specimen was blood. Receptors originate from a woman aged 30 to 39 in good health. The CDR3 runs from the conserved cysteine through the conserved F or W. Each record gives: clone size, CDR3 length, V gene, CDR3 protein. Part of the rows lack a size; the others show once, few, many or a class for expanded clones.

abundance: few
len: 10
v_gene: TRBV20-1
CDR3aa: CSGGQREAFF

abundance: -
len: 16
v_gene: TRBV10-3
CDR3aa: CAISDPRDRGDYGYTF

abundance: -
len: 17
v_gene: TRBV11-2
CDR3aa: CASSLDVWTPNTGELFF

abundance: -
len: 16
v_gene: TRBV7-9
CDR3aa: CASSPGGGWSYNEQFF

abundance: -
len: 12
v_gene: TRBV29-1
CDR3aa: CSVLENDNEQFF

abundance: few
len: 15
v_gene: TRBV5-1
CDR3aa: CASSKDTGRSYGYTF

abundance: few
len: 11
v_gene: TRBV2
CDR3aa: CASGGKQPQHF

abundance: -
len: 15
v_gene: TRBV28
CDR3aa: CASSLYTSGGNEQYF

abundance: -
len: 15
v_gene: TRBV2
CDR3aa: CASSEDRTGQETQYF

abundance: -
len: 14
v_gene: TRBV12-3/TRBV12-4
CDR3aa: CASSWSRIGNEQFF

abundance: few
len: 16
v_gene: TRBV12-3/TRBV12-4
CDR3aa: CASSAPRGGGREKLFF

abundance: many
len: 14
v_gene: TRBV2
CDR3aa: CASSPDGRGQPQHF

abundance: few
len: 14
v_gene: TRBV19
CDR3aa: CASTGTGIYNEQFF

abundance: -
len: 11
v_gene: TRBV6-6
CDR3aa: CASSHGLGYTF

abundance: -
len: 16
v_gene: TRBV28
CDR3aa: CASSSVYRPSSYEQYF

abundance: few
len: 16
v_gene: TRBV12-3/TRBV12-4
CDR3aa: CASSARDVSGTDTQYF

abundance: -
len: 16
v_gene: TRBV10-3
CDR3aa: CAISGQTGGRNTEAFF

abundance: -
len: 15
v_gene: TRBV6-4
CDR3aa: CASSDSRTGPYGYTF

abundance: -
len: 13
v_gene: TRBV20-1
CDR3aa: CSATGGFNQPQHF

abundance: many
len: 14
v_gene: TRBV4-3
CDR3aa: CASSQGTGSNTQYF

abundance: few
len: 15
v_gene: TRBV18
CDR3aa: CASSPPSGQGYEQYF

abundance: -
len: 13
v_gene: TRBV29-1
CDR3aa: CSVGGTGYQPQHF

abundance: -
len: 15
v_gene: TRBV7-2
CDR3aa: CASSQSKTSTDTQYF

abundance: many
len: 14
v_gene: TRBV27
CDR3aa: CASSPGQYNNEQFF

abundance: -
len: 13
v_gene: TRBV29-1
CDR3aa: CSVELGSGQPQHF

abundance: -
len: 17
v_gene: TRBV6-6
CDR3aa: CASSTRSGNRGNYGYTF

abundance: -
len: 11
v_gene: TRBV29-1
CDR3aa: CSVKDREGYTF

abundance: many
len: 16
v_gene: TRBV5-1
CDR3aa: CASSPGTPSTNEKLFF

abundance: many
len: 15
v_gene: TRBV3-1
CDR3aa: CASSQVGGFANEQFF

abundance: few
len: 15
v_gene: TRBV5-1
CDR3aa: CASSLQGLANQPQHF